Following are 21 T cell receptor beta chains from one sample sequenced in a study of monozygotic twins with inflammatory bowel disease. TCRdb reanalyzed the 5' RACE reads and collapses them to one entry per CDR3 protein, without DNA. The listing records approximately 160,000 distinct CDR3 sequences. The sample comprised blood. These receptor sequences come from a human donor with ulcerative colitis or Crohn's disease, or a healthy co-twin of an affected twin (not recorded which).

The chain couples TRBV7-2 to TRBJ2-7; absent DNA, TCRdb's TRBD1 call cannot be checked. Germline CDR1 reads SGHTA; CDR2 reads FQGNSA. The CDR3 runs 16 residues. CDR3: CASSLWILGGGDEQYF. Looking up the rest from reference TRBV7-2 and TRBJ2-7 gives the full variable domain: GAGVSQSPSNKVTEKGKDVELRCDPISGHTALYWYRQSLGQGLEFLIYFQGNSAPDKSGLPSDRFSAERTGGSVSTLTIQRTQQEDSAVYLCASSLWILGGGDEQYFGPGTRLTVT.

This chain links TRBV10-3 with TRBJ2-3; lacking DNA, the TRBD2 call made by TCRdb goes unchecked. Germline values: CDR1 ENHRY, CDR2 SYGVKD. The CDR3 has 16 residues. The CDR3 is CAISESGSGNTDTQYF.

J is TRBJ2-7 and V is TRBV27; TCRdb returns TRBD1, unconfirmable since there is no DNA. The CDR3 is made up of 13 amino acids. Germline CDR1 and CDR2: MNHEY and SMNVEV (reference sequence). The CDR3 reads CASRGQGAYEQYF.

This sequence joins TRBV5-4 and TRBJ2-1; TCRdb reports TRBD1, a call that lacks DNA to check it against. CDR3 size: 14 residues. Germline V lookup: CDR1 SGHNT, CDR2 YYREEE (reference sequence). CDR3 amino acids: CASSAGDRNNEQFF.

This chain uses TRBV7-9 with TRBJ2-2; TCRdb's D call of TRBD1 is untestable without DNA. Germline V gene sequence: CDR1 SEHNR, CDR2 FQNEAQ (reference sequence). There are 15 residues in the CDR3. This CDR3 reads CASVPQGWYTGELFF.

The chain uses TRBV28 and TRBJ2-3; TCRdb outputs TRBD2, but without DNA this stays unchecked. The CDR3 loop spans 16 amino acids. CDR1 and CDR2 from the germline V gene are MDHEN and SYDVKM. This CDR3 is CASSFSSGRPTDTQYF.

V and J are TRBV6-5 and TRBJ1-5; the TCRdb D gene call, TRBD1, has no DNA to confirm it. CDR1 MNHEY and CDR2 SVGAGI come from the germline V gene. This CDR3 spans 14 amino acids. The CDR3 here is CASSYDRFNQPQHF.

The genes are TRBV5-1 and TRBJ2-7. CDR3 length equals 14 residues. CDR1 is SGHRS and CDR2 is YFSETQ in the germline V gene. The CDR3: CASSLYGEPYEQYF.

Here the CDR3 reads CSATVLLLTDTQYF. The V and J genes are TRBV20-1 and TRBJ2-3. Germline V gene data show CDR1 as DFQATT and CDR2 as SNEGSKA (reference sequence). The CDR3 spans 14 residues.

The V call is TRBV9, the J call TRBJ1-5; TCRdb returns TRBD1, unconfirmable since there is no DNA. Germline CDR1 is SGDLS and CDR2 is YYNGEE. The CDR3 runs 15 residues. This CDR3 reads CASSVGDRSNQPQHF.

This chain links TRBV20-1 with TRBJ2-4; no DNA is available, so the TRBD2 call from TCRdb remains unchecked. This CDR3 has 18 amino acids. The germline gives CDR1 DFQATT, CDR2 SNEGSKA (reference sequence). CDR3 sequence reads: CSARETPGLALAKNIQYF.

The chain's CDR3 is CSAELQGARNQPQHF. The chain recombines TRBV20-1 with TRBJ1-5; TCRdb's D gene call, TRBD1, goes unchecked for lack of DNA. Germline CDR1 is DFQATT and CDR2 is SNEGSKA (reference sequence). The CDR3 is made up of 15 amino acids.

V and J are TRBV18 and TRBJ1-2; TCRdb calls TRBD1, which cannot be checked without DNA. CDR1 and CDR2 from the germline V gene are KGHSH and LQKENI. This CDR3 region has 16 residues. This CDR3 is CASSPSRPSPPVCYTF. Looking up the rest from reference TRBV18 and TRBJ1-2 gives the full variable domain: NAGVMQNPRHLVRRRGQEARLRCSPMKGHSHVYWYRQLPEEGLKFMVYLQKENIIDESGMPKERFSAEFPKEGPSILRIQQVVRGDSAAYFCASSPSRPSPPVCYTFGSGTRLTVV.

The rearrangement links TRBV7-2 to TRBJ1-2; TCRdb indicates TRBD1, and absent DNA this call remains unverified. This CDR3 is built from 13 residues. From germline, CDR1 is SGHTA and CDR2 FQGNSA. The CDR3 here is CASRPTGSSGYTF.

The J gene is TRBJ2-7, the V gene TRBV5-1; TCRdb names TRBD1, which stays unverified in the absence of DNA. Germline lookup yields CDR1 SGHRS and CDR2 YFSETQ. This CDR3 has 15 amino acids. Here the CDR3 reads CASRQGDRNSYEQYF. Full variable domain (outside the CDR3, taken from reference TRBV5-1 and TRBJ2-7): KAGVTQTPRYLIKTRGQQVTLSCSPISGHRSVSWYQQTPGQGLQFLFEYFSETQRNKGNFPGRFSGRQFSNSRSEMNVSTLELGDSALYLCASRQGDRNSYEQYFGPGTRLTVT.

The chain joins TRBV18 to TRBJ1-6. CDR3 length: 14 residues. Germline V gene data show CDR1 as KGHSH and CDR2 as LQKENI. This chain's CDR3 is CASSPQSSDSPLHF.

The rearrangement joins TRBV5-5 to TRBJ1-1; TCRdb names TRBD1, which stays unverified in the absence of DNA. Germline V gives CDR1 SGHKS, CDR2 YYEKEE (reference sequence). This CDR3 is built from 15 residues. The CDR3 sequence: CASSTVGGQGTEAFF.

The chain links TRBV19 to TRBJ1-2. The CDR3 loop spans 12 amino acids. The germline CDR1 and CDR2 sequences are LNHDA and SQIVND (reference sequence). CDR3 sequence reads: CASNAENYGYTF.

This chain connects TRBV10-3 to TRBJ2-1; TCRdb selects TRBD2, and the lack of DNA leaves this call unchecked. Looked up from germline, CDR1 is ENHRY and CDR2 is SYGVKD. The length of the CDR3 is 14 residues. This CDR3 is CAISDSAGLNEQFF.

The CDR3 region is CASSLGNVLNTEAFF. The J gene is TRBJ1-1, the V gene TRBV5-4. Germline V gene lookup returns CDR1 SGHNT and CDR2 YYREEE (reference sequence). The CDR3 has 15 residues.

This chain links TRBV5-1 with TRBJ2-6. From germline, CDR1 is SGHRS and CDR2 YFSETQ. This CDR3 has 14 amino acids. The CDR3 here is CASSWNSGANVLTF. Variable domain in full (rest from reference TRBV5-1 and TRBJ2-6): KAGVTQTPRYLIKTRGQQVTLSCSPISGHRSVSWYQQTPGQGLQFLFEYFSETQRNKGNFPGRFSGRQFSNSRSEMNVSTLELGDSALYLCASSWNSGANVLTFGAGSRLTVL.